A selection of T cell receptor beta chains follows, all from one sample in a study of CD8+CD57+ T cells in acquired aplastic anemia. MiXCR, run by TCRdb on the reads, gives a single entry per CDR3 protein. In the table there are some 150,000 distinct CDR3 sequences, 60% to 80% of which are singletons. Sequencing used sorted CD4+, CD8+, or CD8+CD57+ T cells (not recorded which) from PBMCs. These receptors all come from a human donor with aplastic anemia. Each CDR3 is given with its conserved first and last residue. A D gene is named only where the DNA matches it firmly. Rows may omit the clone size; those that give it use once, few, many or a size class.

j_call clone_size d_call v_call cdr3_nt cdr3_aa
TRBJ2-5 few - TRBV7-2 TGTGCCAGCAGCCCCGGGCCACAAGAGACCCAGTACTTC CASSPGPQETQYF
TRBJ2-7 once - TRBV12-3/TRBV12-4 TGTGCCAGCAGTTTAGGAAACACAGTAGCCTACGAGCAGTACTTC CASSLGNTVAYEQYF
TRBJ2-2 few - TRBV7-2 TGTGCCAGCAGCTTAGGTAGCGTGGGGGAGCTGTTTTTT CASSLGSVGELFF
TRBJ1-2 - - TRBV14 TGTGCCAGCAGCCCAGGGAGCTATGGCTACACCTTC CASSPGSYGYTF
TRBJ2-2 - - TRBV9 TGTGCCAGCAGCGTAGATCCCGGGACCTCTTACACCGGGGAGCTGTTTTTT CASSVDPGTSYTGELFF
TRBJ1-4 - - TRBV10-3 TGTGCCATCAGTGAGTCTGGGGGGGCTGGGGAAAAACTGTTTTTT CAISESGGAGEKLFF
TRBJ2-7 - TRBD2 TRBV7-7 TGTGCCAGCAGACACCAAACTAGCGGTAACACGTACGAGCAGTACTTC CASRHQTSGNTYEQYF
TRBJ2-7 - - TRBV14 TGTGCCAGCAGCCAGGGGCTGGGGGAGCAGTACTTC CASSQGLGEQYF
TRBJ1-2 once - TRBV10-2 TGCGCCAGCAGAGGGGCGGATCCTTTTCCCAGAGATGGCTACACCTTC CASRGADPFPRDGYTF
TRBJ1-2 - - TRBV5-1 TGCGCCAGCAGCACTCCACAGGGATCGGACTATGGCTACACCTTC CASSTPQGSDYGYTF
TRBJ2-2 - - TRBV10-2 TGCGCCAGCACCTGGGTCCCGAACACCGGGGAGCTGTTTTTT CASTWVPNTGELFF
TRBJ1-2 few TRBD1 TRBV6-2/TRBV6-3 TGTGCCAGCACTACCGGATCGGGACAGGGACCACTTAACTATGGCTACACCTTC CASTTGSGQGPLNYGYTF
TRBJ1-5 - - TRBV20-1 TGCAATGCTAGAGAACAGGCTCGCAATCAGCCCCAGCATTTT CNAREQARNQPQHF
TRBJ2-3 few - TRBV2 TGTGCCAGCAGTGGACTCACTAGCACAGATACGCAGTATTTT CASSGLTSTDTQYF
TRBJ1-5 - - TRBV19 TGTGCCAGTAGTTACCCTCCTCAGCCCCAGCATTTT CASSYPPQPQHF
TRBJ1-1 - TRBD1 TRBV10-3 TGTGCCAGCCGGGACAGGAACACTGAAGCTTTCTTT CASRDRNTEAFF
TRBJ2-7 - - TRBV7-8 TGTGCCAGCAGCTTGAAGCAGGAGCCCTACGAGCAGTACTTC CASSLKQEPYEQYF
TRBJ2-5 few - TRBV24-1 TGTGCCACCAGTGATTTAGCGGACAGTCTGGGAGAGACCCAGTACTTC CATSDLADSLGETQYF
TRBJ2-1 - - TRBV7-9 TGTGCCAGCACCCCGGGACTCTACTACAATGAGCAGTTCTTC CASTPGLYYNEQFF
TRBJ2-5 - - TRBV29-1 TGCGCGTTAATCGGCGTGCAAGAGACCCAGTACTTC CALIGVQETQYF
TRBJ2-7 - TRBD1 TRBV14 TGTGCCAGCAGCCAAGGGACAGGGAGGACCTACGAGCAGTACTTC CASSQGTGRTYEQYF
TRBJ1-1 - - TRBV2 TGTGCCAGCGGGGGACGTGAAGCTTTCTTT CASGGREAFF
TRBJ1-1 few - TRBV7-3 TGTGCCAGCAGCTCTCCAGAGAACACTGAAGCTTTCTTT CASSSPENTEAFF
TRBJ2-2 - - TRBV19 TGTGCCAGTAGTATCGAAGGACTATTGAACACCGGGGAGCTGTTTTTT CASSIEGLLNTGELFF
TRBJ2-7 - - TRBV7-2 TGTGCCAGCAGGACCAGGGTGAACTACGAGCAGTACTTC CASRTRVNYEQYF